The 32 T cell receptor beta chains in this list originate from one sample, sequenced in a study of T cell clones after liver transplantation. Sequencing used immunoSEQ multiplex PCR; TCRdb keeps in-frame clones, though not all of them. There are 45,000 to 60,000 clones in the sample; roughly 84% occur only once, and 8% to 9.5% lies in the top ten. Sample: CD4+ T cells from blood, taken before liver transplant. The receptors originated from a human donor who received a liver transplant.

This chain joins TRBV6-5 and TRBJ1-4; TRBD1 aligns across 7 bases. The CDR3 spans 14 residues. V trimming: 5 bases; J trimming: 8 bases; junction bases outside the gene matches: 8. Per germline, CDR1 MNHEY and CDR2 SVGAGI. The CDR3 reads CASSTGEVGEKLFF. DNA of the CDR3: TGTGCCAGCAGTACAGGGGAAGTGGGGGAAAAACTGTTTTTT.

J is TRBJ2-7 and V is TRBV5-4; no reliable D call. CDR3 length: 14 amino acids. V lost 3 bases, J lost 6 bases, and 16 bases lay in between. Germline V gene lookup returns CDR1 SGHNT and CDR2 YYREEE (reference sequence). This CDR3 is CASSSKGGSGEQYF. The CDR3 bases are TGTGCCAGCAGCTCTAAGGGTGGATCGGGCGAGCAGTACTTC.

The chain couples TRBV7-2 to TRBJ1-1, with D unresolved. This CDR3 spans 13 amino acids. Germline CDR1 SGHTA, CDR2 FQGNSA. V was pared by 2 bases and J by 1 base, with 5 bases between. CDR3 DNA: TGTGCCAGCAGCTTAAGAGGGAACACTGAAGCTTTCTTT. It codes for CASSLRGNTEAFF.

The CDR3 is CASSRATQETQYF. CDR3 nucleotides: TGCGCCAGCAGCAGGGCTACCCAAGAGACCCAGTACTTC. V is TRBV4-1 and J is TRBJ2-5, with unresolved D. The V end lost 5 bases, the J end lost 1 base, and 8 bases lay between the germline ends. This CDR3 is 13 amino acids long. CDR1 is MGHRA and CDR2 is YSYEKL in the germline V gene.

The chain joins TRBV4-2 to TRBJ1-1, with 7 positions matching TRBD1. CDR1 is LGHNA and CDR2 is YNFKEQ in the germline V gene. This CDR3 is built from 14 residues. V lost 1 base, J lost 4 bases, and 3 bases stayed unmatched. CDR3 protein: CASSQGTGVTEAFF. The DNA of the CDR3 is TGTGCCAGCAGCCAAGGAACAGGGGTCACTGAAGCTTTCTTT.

This chain joins TRBV7-3 and TRBJ1-1; D not certain. Germline CDR1 and CDR2: SGHTA and FQGTGA. The length of the CDR3 is 13 residues. The V end was cut by 1 base, the J end by 3 bases, with 6 bases between. This CDR3 reads CASSLNSHTEAFF. The DNA for the CDR3 is TGTGCCAGCAGCTTAAATTCCCACACTGAAGCTTTCTTT.

The rearrangement uses TRBV5-4 and TRBJ2-5; TRBD2 aligns across 11 bases. The V and J ends lost 4 bases and 3 bases, in that order; junction bases with no gene match: 11. Germline V gene data show CDR1 as SGHNT and CDR2 as YYREEE (reference sequence). This CDR3 has 17 amino acids. In nucleotides, the CDR3 is TGTGCCAGCAGCCCAGGGACTAGCGGCCCTCTAAAAGAGACCCAGTACTTC. Translating it yields CASSPGTSGPLKETQYF. The full variable domain, in which reference TRBV5-4 and TRBJ2-5 provide the parts outside the CDR3, is ETGVTQSPTHLIKTRGQQVTLRCSSQSGHNTVSWYQQALGQGPQFIFQYYREEENGRGNFPPRFSGLQFPNYSSELNVNALELDDSALYLCASSPGTSGPLKETQYFGPGTRLLVL.

The V call is TRBV9, the J call TRBJ1-3; 11 bases are a match to TRBD1. The CDR3 runs to 17 residues. Germline V gene lookup returns CDR1 SGDLS and CDR2 YYNGEE. The V gene end was trimmed by 0 bases and the J gene end by 0 bases; junction bases not matched to a gene: 2. The CDR3 DNA reads as TGTGCCAGCAGCGTAGGGACAGGGGGCAACTCTGGAAACACCATATATTTT. Translated: CASSVGTGGNSGNTIYF. The full variable domain, its missing parts supplied by reference TRBV9 and TRBJ1-3, is DSGVTQTPKHLITATGQRVTLRCSPRSGDLSVYWYQQSLDQGLQFLIQYYNGEERAKGNILERFSAQQFPDLHSELNLSSLELGDSALYFCASSVGTGGNSGNTIYFGEGSWLTVV.

The chain links TRBV19 to TRBJ2-1, with 12 bases lining up with TRBD2. The V gene's germline CDR1 is LNHDA and CDR2 SQIVND (reference sequence). CDR3 length equals 16 residues. V lost 5 bases and J lost 2; bases outside the gene matches: 4. CDR3: CASSRLAGATYNEQFF. The CDR3 coding sequence is TGTGCCAGTAGTCGACTAGCGGGAGCCACCTACAATGAGCAGTTCTTC.

This clone showed up just once. The rearrangement uses TRBV7-6 and TRBJ2-5, with D possibly matching TRBD1 (5 bases). V shed 5 bases and J shed 5 bases, with 18 bases lying between them. The CDR3 sequence is 15 residues long. Germline V gene sequence: CDR1 SGHVS, CDR2 FNYEAQ. CDR3 sequence (DNA): TGTGCCAGCAGCGTAAATACAGGACATGGGGAGACCCAGTACTTC. Protein product: CASSVNTGHGETQYF. The full variable domain, its missing parts supplied by reference TRBV7-6 and TRBJ2-5, is GAGVSQSPRYKVTKRGQDVALRCDPISGHVSLYWYRQALGQGPEFLTYFNYEAQQDKSGLPNDRFSAERPEGSISTLTIQRTEQRDSAMYRCASSVNTGHGETQYFGPGTRLLVL.

This chain uses TRBV18 with TRBJ2-5; D is ambiguous. The CDR3 runs 13 residues. Trimming stripped 2 bases from V and 4 bases from J, with 8 bases between. The germline V gene has CDR1 KGHSH and CDR2 LQKENI. Here the CDR3 DNA reads TGTGCCAGCTCACCAAGTGCGGTAGAGACCCAGTACTTC. It encodes CASSPSAVETQYF.

The chain is built from TRBV18 and TRBJ1-4; D is uncertain. V shed 6 bases and J shed 8 bases, with 13 bases lying between them. The CDR3 covers 13 residues. Germline CDR1 is KGHSH and CDR2 is LQKENI. The chain's CDR3 is CASSPWVGEKLFF. The CDR3 DNA reads as TGTGCCAGCTCTCCGTGGGTTGGCGAAAAACTGTTTTTT.

This chain links TRBV4-1 with TRBJ1-2; 10 nucleotides agree with TRBD1. The CDR3 runs to 15 residues. The germline V gene encodes CDR1 MGHRA and CDR2 YSYEKL. V dropped 1 base and J dropped 4; count of bases not matched to a gene: 3. The CDR3 coding sequence is TGCGCCAGCAGCCAAGCCGGACAGGGGGTCTATGGCTACACCTTC. Translation: CASSQAGQGVYGYTF.

The chain employs TRBV2 and TRBJ2-3; D unresolved. CDR3 length equals 12 residues. V lost 7 bases, J lost 1 base, and 6 bases lay in between. Germline CDR1 and CDR2: SNHLY and FYNNEI. CDR3 loop: CASNLRTDTQYF. The CDR3 DNA sequence: TGTGCCAGCAATCTCCGCACAGATACGCAGTATTTT. Looking up the rest from reference TRBV2 and TRBJ2-3 gives the full variable domain: EPEVTQTPSHQVTQMGQEVILRCVPISNHLYFYWYRQILGQKVEFLVSFYNNEISEKSEIFDDQFSVERPDGSNFTLKIRSTKLEDSAMYFCASNLRTDTQYFGPGTRLTVL.

The DNA of the CDR3 is TGCGCCAGCAGCACGGGACAGGGTGGTTACAATGAGCAGTTCTTC. It translates to CASSTGQGGYNEQFF. V is TRBV5-1 and J is TRBJ2-1, with 9 bases lining up with TRBD1. Unmatched junction bases numbered 6, after V lost 4 bases and J lost 4 bases. Germline values: CDR1 SGHRS, CDR2 YFSETQ. The CDR3 consists of 15 residues.

The chain uses TRBV7-3 and TRBJ2-5; 8 bases agree with TRBD1. J gave up 6 bases and V 6 bases, and 6 bases lay outside the gene matches. This CDR3 is built from 13 residues. Germline V lookup: CDR1 SGHTA, CDR2 FQGTGA. CDR3 region: CASSSGQGKTQYF. The CDR3 bases are TGTGCCAGCAGTTCTGGACAGGGCAAGACCCAGTACTTC.

This clone was seen more than once but under ten times. CDR3 region: CASRVTFNQPQHF. The CDR3 nucleotides read TGTGCCAGCAGGGTAACCTTCAATCAGCCCCAGCATTTT. The V call is TRBV6-5, the J call TRBJ1-5; D remains unclear. V was trimmed by 6 bases and J by 3 bases, leaving 9 bases between them. Germline V lookup: CDR1 MNHEY, CDR2 SVGAGI. The CDR3 length is 13 residues.

This clone was counted only a few times. The chain has TRBV7-2 and TRBJ2-1; D possibly corresponds to TRBD2 (6 bases). This CDR3 region has 15 residues. Deletions cut 8 bases from V and 0 bases from J, with 14 bases between. Germline CDR1 is SGHTA and CDR2 is FQGNSA. The CDR3 protein is CASQVGSGSYNEQFF. DNA of the CDR3: TGTGCCAGCCAGGTCGGGAGTGGCTCCTACAATGAGCAGTTCTTC.

V usage is TRBV5-1 and J usage is TRBJ2-6, with D unclear. The CDR3 extends over 15 amino acids. CDR1 is SGHRS and CDR2 is YFSETQ in the germline V gene. Trimming stripped 0 bases from V and 2 bases from J, with 6 bases between. CDR3 nucleotide sequence: TGCGCCAGCAGCTTGGGGGCGGCTGGGGCCAACGTCCTGACTTTC. It is translated as CASSLGAAGANVLTF.

This clone was counted only a few times. The rearrangement joins TRBV2 to TRBJ2-1; 7 nucleotides agree with TRBD1. The J segment lost 1 base and the V segment lost 6 bases, leaving 3 bases of the junction unmatched. There are 14 residues in the CDR3. CDR1 and CDR2 (germline): SNHLY, FYNNEI. The CDR3 sequence is CASSADRSYNEQFF. The DNA for the CDR3 is TGTGCCAGCAGCGCGGACAGGTCCTACAATGAGCAGTTCTTC.

The rearrangement joins TRBV25-1 to TRBJ2-5, with TRBD2 matching 7 bases. The V gene's germline CDR1 is MGHDK and CDR2 SYGVNS. The CDR3 runs 18 residues. Trimming cost V 4 bases and J 4 bases; bases outside gene matches: 18. The CDR3 DNA follows: TGTGCCAGCAGTGTGGGGGGAACCGGGAGGCAGTGGGGAGAGACCCAGTACTTC. This gives the protein CASSVGGTGRQWGETQYF.

The chain couples TRBV7-6 to TRBJ1-1; D is perhaps TRBD1 (6 bases). The V gene's germline CDR1 is SGHVS and CDR2 FNYEAQ. There are 13 residues in the CDR3. V was clipped by 6 bases and J by 4 bases, with 12 bases between them. CDR3 nucleotides: TGTGCCAGCAGTTCAGGGGCCGGCACTGAAGCTTTCTTT. Amino acid sequence: CASSSGAGTEAFF.

This chain joins TRBV5-1 and TRBJ2-5, with 12 bases lining up with TRBD2. Per the germline V gene, CDR1 is SGHRS and CDR2 is YFSETQ. Losses at the gene ends were 4 bases for V and 2 bases for J; bases not matched to a gene: 3. CDR3 length equals 15 residues. As DNA, the CDR3 is TGCGCCAGCAGCACTAGCGGGGGGATACAAGAGACCCAGTACTTC. Translating it yields CASSTSGGIQETQYF.

The chain uses TRBV5-6 and TRBJ2-1; D not resolved. CDR3 length: 11 residues. Trimming took off 2 bases at V and 7 bases at J, with 4 bases between the two ends. Germline CDR1 and CDR2: SGHDT and YYEEEE. The CDR3 coding sequence is TGTGCCAGCAGCTTTCGGAATGAGCAGTTCTTC. It is translated as CASSFRNEQFF.

The chain is built from TRBV19 and TRBJ2-5, with D maybe TRBD2 (6 bases). Between the trimmed V and J ends, which lost 6 bases and 3 bases, there was a span of 11 bases. The germline V gene encodes CDR1 LNHDA and CDR2 SQIVND (reference sequence). This CDR3 has 13 amino acids. CDR3 amino acids: CASRGRGEETQYF. The CDR3 DNA reads as TGTGCCAGTAGGGGGCGGGGCGAAGAGACCCAGTACTTC.

V usage is TRBV10-3 and J usage is TRBJ2-7; D gene unclear. Germline-derived CDR1 and CDR2 are ENHRY and SYGVKD. Trimming shortened V by 4 bases and J by 6 bases, and 13 bases separated the two germline ends. The CDR3 spans 13 residues. The CDR3 nucleotides are TGTGCCATCAGTGCCGACCGGGCCCGCGAGCAGTACTTC. It encodes CAISADRAREQYF.

J is TRBJ2-2 and V is TRBV28; D gene ambiguous. V dropped 5 bases and J dropped 9 bases, with 13 bases sitting between them. The CDR3 is made up of 13 amino acids. Per the germline V gene, CDR1 is MDHEN and CDR2 is SYDVKM. The CDR3 DNA is TGTGCCAGCAGTGTTCGAGATTACCGGGAGCTGTTTTTT. This codes for CASSVRDYRELFF.

J is TRBJ2-1 and V is TRBV7-8; 12 bases map to TRBD2. Germline V lookup: CDR1 SGHVS, CDR2 FQNEAQ. The CDR3 is 16 residues long. V was clipped by 5 bases and J by 9 bases; unmatched bases: 11. The CDR3 is CASSPRLAGDLSEQFF. The CDR3 region has the DNA TGTGCCAGCAGCCCTAGACTAGCGGGAGATTTAAGTGAGCAGTTCTTC. Combining the CDR3 with reference TRBV7-8 and TRBJ2-1 gives the whole variable domain GAGVSQSPRYKVAKRGQDVALRCDPISGHVSLFWYQQALGQGPEFLTYFQNEAQLDKSGLPSDRFFAERPEGSVSTLKIQRTQQEDSAVYLCASSPRLAGDLSEQFFGPGTRLTVL.

The table lists this clone with a count of one. V is TRBV6-5 and J is TRBJ2-1; 10 bases line up with TRBD2. The CDR3 contains 13 residues. Trimming removed 6 bases from V and 7 bases from J; junction bases left unmatched: 3. The germline CDR1 and CDR2 sequences are MNHEY and SVGAGI. CDR3 loop: CASRASGRNEQFF. CDR3 nucleotide sequence: TGTGCCAGCAGGGCTAGCGGGAGAAATGAGCAGTTCTTC.

The V and J genes are TRBV19 and TRBJ1-2; D is unresolved. The germline V gene has CDR1 LNHDA and CDR2 SQIVND (reference sequence). Between the trimmed V and J ends, which lost 5 bases and 4 bases, there was a span of 14 bases. The CDR3 consists of 14 residues. Here the CDR3 DNA reads TGTGCCAGTAGTTTGGAGGGATACAGCTATGGCTACACCTTC. Its protein product is CASSLEGYSYGYTF.

The rearrangement uses TRBV4-1 and TRBJ2-3; TRBD1 might be the D (6 bases). Germline V gene lookup returns CDR1 MGHRA and CDR2 YSYEKL. There are 16 residues in the CDR3. Trimming removed 0 bases from V and 0 bases from J, with 10 bases in between. The CDR3 DNA follows: TGCGCCAGCAGCCAAGAGACGGGGACAAGCACAGATACGCAGTATTTT. It encodes CASSQETGTSTDTQYF.

The V and J genes are TRBV9 and TRBJ1-3; D is undetermined. The CDR3 has 15 residues. V was cut by 4 bases and J by 1 base, with 12 bases left in between. Germline loops: CDR1 SGDLS, CDR2 YYNGEE. The CDR3 loop is CASSPRTGSGNTIYF. The CDR3 DNA sequence: TGTGCCAGCAGCCCCCGCACTGGGTCTGGAAACACCATATATTTT.